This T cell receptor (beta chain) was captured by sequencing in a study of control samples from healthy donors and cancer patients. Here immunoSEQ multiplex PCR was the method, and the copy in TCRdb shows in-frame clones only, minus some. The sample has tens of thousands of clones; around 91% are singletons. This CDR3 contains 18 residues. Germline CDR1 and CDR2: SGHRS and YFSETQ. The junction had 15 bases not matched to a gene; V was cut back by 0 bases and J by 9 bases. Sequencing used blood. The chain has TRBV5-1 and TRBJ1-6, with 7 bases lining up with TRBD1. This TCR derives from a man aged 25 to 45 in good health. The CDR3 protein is CASSLAPLTGLGASPLHF. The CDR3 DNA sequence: TGCGCCAGCAGCTTGGCCCCCCTGACAGGGCTAGGAGCTTCACCCCTCCACTTT. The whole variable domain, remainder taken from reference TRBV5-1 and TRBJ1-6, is KAGVTQTPRYLIKTRGQQVTLSCSPISGHRSVSWYQQTPGQGLQFLFEYFSETQRNKGNFPGRFSGRQFSNSRSEMNVSTLELGDSALYLCASSLAPLTGLGASPLHFGNGTRLTVT.